Shown below are 3 T cell receptor beta chains from a single sample sequenced in a study of blood T cells in healthy people across ages. Then a second PCR, running about 6 to 11 cycles, was carried out with a sample-barcoded 5' primer and a J-beta primer mix. TCRdb independently ran MiXCR on the 5' RACE reads; one entry per CDR3 protein. The repertoire includes about 800,000 distinct CDR3 sequences, 25% of them detected once, and under 4.5% sits in the top ten. A further study also used this sample, focusing on T cells of mothers and their children.

Input material: blood. Receptors were obtained from a boy aged 5 to 17 in good health.

The genes are TRBV20-1 and TRBJ2-2; 8 positions match TRBD1. Per the germline V gene, CDR1 is DFQATT and CDR2 is SNEGSKA (reference sequence). V lost 1 base and J lost 1; bases outside the gene matches: 2. The CDR3 contains 15 residues. In DNA, the CDR3 is TGCAGTGCTAGAGGGGACAGGAAGAACACCGGGGAGCTGTTTTTT. Translated, it gives CSARGDRKNTGELFF.

The V and J genes are TRBV9 and TRBJ1-1, with 8 positions matching TRBD1. Germline V gives CDR1 SGDLS, CDR2 YYNGEE. Unmatched junction bases numbered 5, after V lost 4 bases and J lost 0 bases. CDR3 size: 15 residues. The CDR3: CASSNPGQVNTEAFF. CDR3 coding DNA: TGTGCCAGCAGCAACCCGGGACAGGTGAACACTGAAGCTTTCTTT.

This clonotype was observed a handful of times. The rearrangement links TRBV29-1 to TRBJ2-7, with 9 bases fitting TRBD1. This CDR3 region has 14 residues. Germline V gene sequence: CDR1 SQVTM, CDR2 ANQGSEA. Trimming took 0 bases from V and 4 from J; bases not matched to a gene: 4. DNA for the CDR3: TGCAGCGTTGAAGATTCGGACAGGGGATACGAGCAGTACTTC. Residues: CSVEDSDRGYEQYF.